The 8 T cell receptor beta chains below were found in one sample sequenced in a study of shared clonotypes between healthy human individuals. Assay: immunoSEQ multiplex PCR; the TCRdb copy retains only in-frame clones and omits some. The table records about 960,000 clones, 76% of them present only once. The sequencing sample was made of memory CD4+ T cells sorted from blood. The sample's subset: CD45RA-negative fraction. The receptors come from a man aged 18 to 30 in good health.

The chain links TRBV30 to TRBJ2-7; D perhaps matches TRBD2 (5 bases). This CDR3 region has 15 residues. Per germline, CDR1 GTSNPN and CDR2 SVGIG (reference sequence). V lost 1 base, J lost 2 bases, and 15 bases lay in between. CDR3 DNA: TGTGCCTGGAGTGCACGGAGGTATCTGACCTACGAGCAGTACTTC. Protein product: CAWSARRYLTYEQYF. Using reference TRBV30 and TRBJ2-7 for the parts outside the CDR3, the full variable domain is SQTIHQWPATLVQPVGSPLSLECTVEGTSNPNLYWYRQAAGRGLQLLFYSVGIGQISSEVPQNLSASRPQDRQFILSSKKLLLSDSGFYLCAWSARRYLTYEQYFGPGTRLTVT.

Concerning this clone: The sample carries other DNA sequences with the same CDR3. This sequence joins TRBV6-5 and TRBJ2-1; TRBD1 aligns across 8 bases. There are 16 residues in the CDR3. Germline assignment: CDR1 MNHEY and CDR2 SVGAGI. J gave up 7 bases and V 0 bases, and 8 bases lay outside the gene matches. The CDR3 coding sequence is TGTGCCAGCAGTTACTCGATCGGACAGGGTTCAAATGAGCAGTTCTTC. As protein: CASSYSIGQGSNEQFF.

The chain joins TRBV6-5 to TRBJ2-5, with 7 bases identical to TRBD1. The CDR3 is made up of 14 amino acids. Trimming took 4 bases from V and 5 from J; bases not matched to a gene: 7. Germline values: CDR1 MNHEY, CDR2 SVGAGI. This CDR3 is CASSSMGQMETQYF. The CDR3 DNA sequence: TGTGCCAGCAGTTCCATGGGACAGATGGAGACCCAGTACTTC.

Points on this clone: Other DNA variants within this sample encode the same CDR3. The V call is TRBV6-5, the J call TRBJ2-3; D is ambiguous. V was shortened by 2 bases and J by 1 base, with 7 bases between the two germline ends. The CDR3 is 14 amino acids. Looked up from germline, CDR1 is MNHEY and CDR2 is SVGAGI. In DNA form, the CDR3 reads TGTGCCAGCAGTTACGGCGGAGGCACAGATACGCAGTATTTT. This encodes CASSYGGGTDTQYF.

There are a few counts of this clone. The CDR3 coding sequence is TGCGCCAGCAGCCAATTTTATGAGCGGGGGGCATACAATGAGCAGTTCTTC. Its protein product is CASSQFYERGAYNEQFF. The genes are TRBV4-1 and TRBJ2-1, with 9 bases matching TRBD2. Germline CDR1 is MGHRA and CDR2 is YSYEKL. This CDR3 region has 17 residues. Germline trimming cut 2 bases from V and 4 bases from J; bases unmatched to any gene: 9.

The CDR3 is CASSRGGNEQFF. CDR3 nucleotide sequence: TGTGCCAGCAGCCGGGGGGGCAATGAGCAGTTCTTC. V gene TRBV7-8 combines with J gene TRBJ2-1; 8 nucleotides align to TRBD2. Losses at the gene ends were 5 bases for V and 6 bases for J; bases not matched to a gene: 0. The CDR3 extends over 12 amino acids. Germline V gene lookup returns CDR1 SGHVS and CDR2 FQNEAQ.

This rearrangement joins TRBV30 to TRBJ2-7; 7 bases match TRBD2. This CDR3 comprises 17 residues. The germline gives CDR1 GTSNPN, CDR2 SVGIG (reference sequence). V dropped 2 bases and J dropped 1; count of bases not matched to a gene: 14. CDR3 loop: CAWSHARVGGRSYEQYF. Here the CDR3 DNA reads TGTGCCTGGAGTCACGCTAGGGTGGGCGGGAGATCCTACGAGCAGTACTTC.

Comments on this clone: A read error is possible here, since a much larger clone lies one base away. The rearrangement uses TRBV6-5 and TRBJ1-1, with TRBD1 matching over 7 bases. CDR3 length: 13 residues. In germline, CDR1 is MNHEY, CDR2 SVGAGI. The V and J ends lost 6 bases and 1 base, in that order; junction bases with no gene match: 2. CDR3 loop: CASSRQGNTEAFF. The CDR3 coding sequence is TGTGCCAGCAGCCGACAGGGGAACACTGAAGCTTTCTTT.